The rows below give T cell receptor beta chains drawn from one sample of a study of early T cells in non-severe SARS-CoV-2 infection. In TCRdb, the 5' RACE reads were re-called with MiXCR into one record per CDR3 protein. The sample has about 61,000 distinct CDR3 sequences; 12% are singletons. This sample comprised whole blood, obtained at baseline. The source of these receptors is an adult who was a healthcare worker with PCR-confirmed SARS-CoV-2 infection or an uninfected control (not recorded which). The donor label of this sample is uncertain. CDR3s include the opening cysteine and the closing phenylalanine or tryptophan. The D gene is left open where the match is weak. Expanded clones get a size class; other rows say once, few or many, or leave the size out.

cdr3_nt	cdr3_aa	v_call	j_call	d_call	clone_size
TGTGCCAGCAGTGGGCAGGGGTCGAACACTGAAGCTTTCTTT	CASSGQGSNTEAFF	TRBV2	TRBJ1-1	NA	many
TGCAGCGTTGCCTGGGGCTCTGGGGCCAACGTCCTGACTTTC	CSVAWGSGANVLTF	TRBV29-1	TRBJ2-6	NA	NA
TGTGCCAGCAGCCAAGATTCACCTTCGACCAACGTCCTGACTTTC	CASSQDSPSTNVLTF	TRBV14	TRBJ2-6	NA	many
TGTGCCAGCAGTGTTTACGGGCCGAAGGAGCAGTTCTTC	CASSVYGPKEQFF	TRBV2	TRBJ2-1	NA	few
TGTGCCAGCAGCTCGGTAGACAGTGAAGCTTTCTTT	CASSSVDSEAFF	TRBV7-9	TRBJ1-1	NA	few
TGTGCCAGCAGCCCATACTTTGGAAACACCATATATTTT	CASSPYFGNTIYF	TRBV5-8	TRBJ1-3	NA	few
TGTGCCAGCAGTGCCCCTTCGAGCGGGGGGGCAGATACGCAGTATTTT	CASSAPSSGGADTQYF	TRBV27	TRBJ2-3	TRBD2	many
TGTGCCAGCAGCCACACCCGGGCGGCGGGGAAACTGTTTTTT	CASSHTRAAGKLFF	TRBV3-1	TRBJ1-4	NA	NA
TGCAGCGTTGGAGGGCAGCTTTATGGCTACACCTTC	CSVGGQLYGYTF	TRBV29-1	TRBJ1-2	NA	few
TGTGCCAGCAGCCGGGACGGCACGAACACTGAAGCTTTCTTT	CASSRDGTNTEAFF	TRBV11-2	TRBJ1-1	NA	many
TGTGCCAGCAGCTTGTTAGGGGTTGGCTCCGGGGCCAACGTCCTGACTTTC	CASSLLGVGSGANVLTF	TRBV7-3	TRBJ2-6	NA	NA
TGTGCCAGCAGCTTAGATGATAATGAAAAACTGTTTTTT	CASSLDDNEKLFF	TRBV7-9	TRBJ1-4	NA	NA
TGTGCCAGCTCCCAGGGGCATCCGAATAATTCACCCCTCCACTTT	CASSQGHPNNSPLHF	TRBV18	TRBJ1-6	NA	NA
TGTGCCAGCAGCTTGGTCCCAGGGGCGATCGTTGAACTGTTTTTT	CASSLVPGAIVELFF	TRBV5-5	TRBJ1-4	NA	NA
TGTGCCAGTAGTGATCCCGGTGGGAATCAGCCCCAGCATTTT	CASSDPGGNQPQHF	TRBV19	TRBJ1-5	NA	many
TGTGCCAGCTCACCAGCTCCGACAGGGGGCGGGAACTATGGCTACACCTTC	CASSPAPTGGGNYGYTF	TRBV18	TRBJ1-2	TRBD1	many
TGTGCCAGCAGCGCGTCTATTTCAGATACGCAGTATTTT	CASSASISDTQYF	TRBV7-2	TRBJ2-3	NA	few
TGCAGCGTTGTTGGGGTCCTTGAGACCCAGTACTTC	CSVVGVLETQYF	TRBV29-1	TRBJ2-5	NA	NA